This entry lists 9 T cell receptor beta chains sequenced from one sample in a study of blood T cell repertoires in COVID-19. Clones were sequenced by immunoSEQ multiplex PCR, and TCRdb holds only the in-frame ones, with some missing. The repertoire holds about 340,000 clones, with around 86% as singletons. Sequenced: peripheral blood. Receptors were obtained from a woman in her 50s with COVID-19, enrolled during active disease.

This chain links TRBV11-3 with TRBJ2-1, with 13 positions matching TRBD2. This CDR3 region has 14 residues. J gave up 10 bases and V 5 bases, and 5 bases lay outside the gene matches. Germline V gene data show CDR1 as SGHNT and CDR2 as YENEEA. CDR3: CASSPGLAGVEQFF. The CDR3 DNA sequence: TGTGCCAGCAGCCCCGGACTAGCGGGAGTAGAGCAGTTCTTC.

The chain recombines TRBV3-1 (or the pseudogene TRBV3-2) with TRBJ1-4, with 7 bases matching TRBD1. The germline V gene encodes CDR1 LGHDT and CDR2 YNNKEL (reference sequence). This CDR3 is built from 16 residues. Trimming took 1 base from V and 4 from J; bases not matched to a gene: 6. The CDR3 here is CASSQATGVSNEKLFF. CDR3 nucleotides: TGTGCCAGCAGCCAAGCAACAGGGGTGAGTAATGAAAAACTGTTTTTT.

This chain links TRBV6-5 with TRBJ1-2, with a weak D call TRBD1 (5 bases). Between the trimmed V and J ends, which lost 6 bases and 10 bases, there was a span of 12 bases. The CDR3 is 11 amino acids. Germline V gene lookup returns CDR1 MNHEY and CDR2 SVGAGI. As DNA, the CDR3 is TGTGCCAGCAGGCATCGGGACTACTACACCTTC. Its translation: CASRHRDYYTF.

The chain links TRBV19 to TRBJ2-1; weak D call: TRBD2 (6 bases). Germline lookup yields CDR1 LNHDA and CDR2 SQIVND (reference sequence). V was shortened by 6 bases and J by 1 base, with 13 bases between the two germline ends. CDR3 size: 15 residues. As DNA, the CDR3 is TGTGCCAGTAGGGAGGGTGATCAGTCCTACAATGAGCAGTTCTTC. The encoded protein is CASREGDQSYNEQFF.

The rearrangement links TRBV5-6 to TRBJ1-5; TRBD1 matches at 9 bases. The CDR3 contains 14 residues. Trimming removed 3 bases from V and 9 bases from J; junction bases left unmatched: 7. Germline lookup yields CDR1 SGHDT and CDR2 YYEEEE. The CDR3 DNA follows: TGTGCCAGCAGCTCCCGGGACAGGGATCGGCCCCAGCATTTT. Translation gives CASSSRDRDRPQHF.

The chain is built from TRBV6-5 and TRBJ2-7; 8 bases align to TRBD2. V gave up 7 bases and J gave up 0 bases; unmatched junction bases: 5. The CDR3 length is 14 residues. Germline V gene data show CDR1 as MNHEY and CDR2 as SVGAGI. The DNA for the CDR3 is TGTGCCAGCATGAGGAGCGGGGGCTCCTACGAGCAGTACTTC. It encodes CASMRSGGSYEQYF.

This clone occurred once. CDR3 sequence reads: CASSVGDRGSQPQHF. DNA for the CDR3: TGTGCCAGCAGCGTAGGGGACAGGGGTAGTCAGCCCCAGCATTTT. The genes are TRBV9 and TRBJ1-5; 10 positions agree with TRBD1. With V trimmed by 0 bases and J by 6 bases, 3 bases remained unmatched. From germline, CDR1 is SGDLS and CDR2 YYNGEE. The CDR3 runs 15 residues.

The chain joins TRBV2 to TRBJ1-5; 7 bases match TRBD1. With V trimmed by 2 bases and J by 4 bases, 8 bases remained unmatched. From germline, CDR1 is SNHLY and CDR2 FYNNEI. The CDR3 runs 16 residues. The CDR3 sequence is CASSEFGTVINQPQHF. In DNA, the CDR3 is TGTGCCAGCAGTGAATTCGGGACAGTAATTAATCAGCCCCAGCATTTT.

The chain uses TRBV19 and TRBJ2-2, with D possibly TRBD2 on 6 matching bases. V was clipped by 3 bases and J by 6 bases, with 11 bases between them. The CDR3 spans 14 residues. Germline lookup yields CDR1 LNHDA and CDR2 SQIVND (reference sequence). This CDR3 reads CASSMWGRSGELFF. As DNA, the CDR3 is TGTGCCAGTAGTATGTGGGGGAGGTCCGGGGAGCTGTTTTTT.